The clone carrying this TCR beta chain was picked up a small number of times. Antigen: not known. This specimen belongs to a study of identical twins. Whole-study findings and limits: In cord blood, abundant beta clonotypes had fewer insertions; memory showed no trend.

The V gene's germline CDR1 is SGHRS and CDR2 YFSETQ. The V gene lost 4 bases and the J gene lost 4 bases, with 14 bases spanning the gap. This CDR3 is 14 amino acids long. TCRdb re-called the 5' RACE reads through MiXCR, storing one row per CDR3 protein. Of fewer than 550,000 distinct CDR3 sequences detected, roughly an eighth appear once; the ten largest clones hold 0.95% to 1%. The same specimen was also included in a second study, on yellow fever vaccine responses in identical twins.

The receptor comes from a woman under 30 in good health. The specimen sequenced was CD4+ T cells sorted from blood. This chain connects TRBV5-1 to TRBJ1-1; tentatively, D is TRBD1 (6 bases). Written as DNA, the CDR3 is TGCGCCAGCAGCGCAGCAGGGGTATCCACTGAAGCTTTCTTT. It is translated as CASSAAGVSTEAFF.